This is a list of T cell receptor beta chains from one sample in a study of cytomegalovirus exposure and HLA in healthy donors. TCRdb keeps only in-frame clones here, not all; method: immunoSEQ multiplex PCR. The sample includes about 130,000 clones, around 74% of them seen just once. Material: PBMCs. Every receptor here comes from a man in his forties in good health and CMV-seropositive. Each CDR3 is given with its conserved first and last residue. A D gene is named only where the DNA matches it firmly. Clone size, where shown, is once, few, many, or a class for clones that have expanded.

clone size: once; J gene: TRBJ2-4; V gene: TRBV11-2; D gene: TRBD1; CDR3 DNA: TGTGCCAGCAGATCCAGGGGCCGGGCGACAGGGCGAGACATTCAGTACTTC; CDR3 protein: CASRSRGRATGRDIQYF
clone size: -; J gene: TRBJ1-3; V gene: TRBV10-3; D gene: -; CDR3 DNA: TGTGCCATCACCCAACAGGGCCAGGCTGGAAACACCATATATTTT; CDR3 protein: CAITQQGQAGNTIYF
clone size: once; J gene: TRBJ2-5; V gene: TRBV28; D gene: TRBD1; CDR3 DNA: TGTGCCAGCAGGACAGGGGTGGAGACCCAGTACTTC; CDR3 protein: CASRTGVETQYF
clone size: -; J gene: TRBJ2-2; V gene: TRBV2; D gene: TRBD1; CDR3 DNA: TGTGCCAGCAGTGGGACAGGGAACACCGGGGAGCTGTTTTTT; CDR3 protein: CASSGTGNTGELFF
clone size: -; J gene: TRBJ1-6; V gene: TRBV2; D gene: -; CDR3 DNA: TGTGCCAGCAGTGCAGTGAATAATTCACCCCTCCACTTT; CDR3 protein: CASSAVNNSPLHF
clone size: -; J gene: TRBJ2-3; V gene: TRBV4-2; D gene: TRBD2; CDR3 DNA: TGTGCCAGCAGCCCGAGGACTAGCGACGTGGGTGATACGCAGTATTTT; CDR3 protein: CASSPRTSDVGDTQYF
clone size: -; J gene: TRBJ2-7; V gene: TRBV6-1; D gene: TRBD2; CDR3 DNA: TGTGCCGCAGCACCGGGACTAGCGGTTGTACAGTACTTC; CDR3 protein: CAAAPGLAVVQYF
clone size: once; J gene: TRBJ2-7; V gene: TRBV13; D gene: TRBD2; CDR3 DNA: TGTGCCAGCAGCTTAAGAATGAGCGGGAGGAGGCCCTACGAGCAGTACTTC; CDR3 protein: CASSLRMSGRRPYEQYF
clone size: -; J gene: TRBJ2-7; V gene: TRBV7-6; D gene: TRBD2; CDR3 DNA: TGTGCCAGCAGCTCCACTAGCGCCGAGCAGTACTTC; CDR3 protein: CASSSTSAEQYF
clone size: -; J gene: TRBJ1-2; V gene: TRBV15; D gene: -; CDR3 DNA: TGTGCCACCAGCCAAGGGGGTTATGGCTACACCTTC; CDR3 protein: CATSQGGYGYTF
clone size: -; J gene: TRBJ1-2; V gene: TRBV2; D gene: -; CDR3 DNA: TGTGCCAGCAGTGATACGGGGGAAGGAGGCTACACCTTC; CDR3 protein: CASSDTGEGGYTF
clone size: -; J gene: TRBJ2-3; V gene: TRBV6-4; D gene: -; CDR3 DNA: TGTGCCAGCAGTGACTCGGCCCTAGATACGCAGTATTTT; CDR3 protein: CASSDSALDTQYF
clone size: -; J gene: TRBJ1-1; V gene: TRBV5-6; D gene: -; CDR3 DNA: TGTGCCAGCTCCCGGGACACTGAAGCTTTCTTT; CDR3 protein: CASSRDTEAFF
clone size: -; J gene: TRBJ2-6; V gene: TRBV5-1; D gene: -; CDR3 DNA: TGCGCCAGCAGCTTGGGCAGTGCCGGGGCCAACGTCCTGACTTTC; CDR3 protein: CASSLGSAGANVLTF
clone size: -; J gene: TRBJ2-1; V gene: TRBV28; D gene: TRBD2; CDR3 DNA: TGTGCCAGCAGTGGTGAAAGAAGCGGGAGTAGGGATGAGCAGTTCTTC; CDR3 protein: CASSGERSGSRDEQFF
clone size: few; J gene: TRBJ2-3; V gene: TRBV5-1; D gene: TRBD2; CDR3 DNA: TGCGCCAGCAGCTTGGTAACCGGGAGGGCCCTCGCGACAGATACGCAGTATTTT; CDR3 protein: CASSLVTGRALATDTQYF
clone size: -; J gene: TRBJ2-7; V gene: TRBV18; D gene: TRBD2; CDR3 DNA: TGTGCCAGCTCACCCGGACTAGTGGGGCCCTACGAGCAGTACTTC; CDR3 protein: CASSPGLVGPYEQYF
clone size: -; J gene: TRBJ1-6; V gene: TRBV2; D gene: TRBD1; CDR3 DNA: TGTGCCAGCACCGGACAGGGGCTAAATAATTCACCCCTCCACTTT; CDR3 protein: CASTGQGLNNSPLHF
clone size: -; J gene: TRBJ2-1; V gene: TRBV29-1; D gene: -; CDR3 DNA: TGCAGCGCCACTCACAATGAGCAGTTCTTC; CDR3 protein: CSATHNEQFF
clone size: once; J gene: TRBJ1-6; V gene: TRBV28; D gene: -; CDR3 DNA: TGTGCCAGCAGCCACAGGGAGTTCAATAATTCACCCCTCCACTTT; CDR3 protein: CASSHREFNNSPLHF
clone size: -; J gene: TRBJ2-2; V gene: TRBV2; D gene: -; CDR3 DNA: TGTGCCAGCAGTGTAGGACAACCGAACACCGGGGAGCTGTTTTTT; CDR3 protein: CASSVGQPNTGELFF
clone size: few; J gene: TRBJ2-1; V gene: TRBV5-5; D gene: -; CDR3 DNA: TGTGCCAGCAGCAGGGAGTGGAGCCTGTTCTTC; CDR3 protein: CASSREWSLFF
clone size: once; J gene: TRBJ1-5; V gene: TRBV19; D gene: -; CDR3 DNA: TGTGCCAGCCGACTAGGGAATAGCAATCAGCCCCAGCATTTT; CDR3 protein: CASRLGNSNQPQHF
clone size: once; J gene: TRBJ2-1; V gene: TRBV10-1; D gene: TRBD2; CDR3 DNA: TGCGCCAGCAGTGAGTACGGGAGGGCGAGTAATGAGCAGTTCTTC; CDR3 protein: CASSEYGRASNEQFF
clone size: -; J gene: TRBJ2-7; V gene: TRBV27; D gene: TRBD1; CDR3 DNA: TGTGCCAGCAGTTCGGACAGGGGGTCCTACGAGCAGTACTTC; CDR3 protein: CASSSDRGSYEQYF
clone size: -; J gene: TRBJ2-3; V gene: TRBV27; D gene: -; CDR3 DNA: TGTGCCAGCAGTTTGGTGACAGTAACGCCAGATACGCAGTATTTT; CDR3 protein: CASSLVTVTPDTQYF
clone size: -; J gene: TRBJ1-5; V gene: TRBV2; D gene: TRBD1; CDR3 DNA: TGTGCCAGCAGTTCACCGGGACAGGGGGCACAGCCCCAGCATTTT; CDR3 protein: CASSSPGQGAQPQHF
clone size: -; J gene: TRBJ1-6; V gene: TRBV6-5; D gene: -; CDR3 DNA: TGTGCCAGCAGACAGAGTAATTCACCCCTCCACTTT; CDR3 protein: CASRQSNSPLHF
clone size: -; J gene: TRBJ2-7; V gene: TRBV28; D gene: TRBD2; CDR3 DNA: TGTGCCAGCAGTTCGAGCGGGGGCAGCTCCTACGAGCAGTACTTC; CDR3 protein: CASSSSGGSSYEQYF
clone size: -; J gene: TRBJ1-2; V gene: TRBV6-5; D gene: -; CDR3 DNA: TGTGCCAGCAGGAGTGCCGGTGGCTACACCTTC; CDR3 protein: CASRSAGGYTF
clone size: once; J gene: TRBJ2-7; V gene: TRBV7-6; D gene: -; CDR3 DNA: TGTGCCAGCAGCTTAGCGACCGACAGGTTCTACGAGCAGTACTTC; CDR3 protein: CASSLATDRFYEQYF
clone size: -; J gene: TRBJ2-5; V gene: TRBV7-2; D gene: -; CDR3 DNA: TGTGCCAGCAGTATTATAACAGGGAAGGGGGAGACCCAGTACTTC; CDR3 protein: CASSIITGKGETQYF
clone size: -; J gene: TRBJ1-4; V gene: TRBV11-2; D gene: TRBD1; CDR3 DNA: TGTGCCAGCAGCTTAGCCGCAGGGGGCACTAATGAAAAACTGTTTTTT; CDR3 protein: CASSLAAGGTNEKLFF
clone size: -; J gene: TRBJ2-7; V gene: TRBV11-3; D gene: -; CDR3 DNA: TGTGCCAGCAGCCAAACGGCGGGGGAGCAGTACTTC; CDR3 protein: CASSQTAGEQYF
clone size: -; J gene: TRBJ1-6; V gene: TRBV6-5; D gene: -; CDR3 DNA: TGTGCCAGCAGTTACATTACAGGGACTAGTAATTCACCCCTCCACTTT; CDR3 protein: CASSYITGTSNSPLHF
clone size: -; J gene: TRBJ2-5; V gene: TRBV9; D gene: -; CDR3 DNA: TGTGCCAGCAGCGTAGCGGGGGAGACCCAGTACTTC; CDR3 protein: CASSVAGETQYF
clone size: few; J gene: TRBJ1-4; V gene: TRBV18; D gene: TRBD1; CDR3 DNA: TGTGCCAGCTCACCGAGACAGGGCGAAAAACTGTTTTTT; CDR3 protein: CASSPRQGEKLFF
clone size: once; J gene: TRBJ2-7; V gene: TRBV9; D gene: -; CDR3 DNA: TGTGCCAGCAGCGCTAGAGGGAGTTCCTACGAGCAGTACTTC; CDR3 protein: CASSARGSSYEQYF
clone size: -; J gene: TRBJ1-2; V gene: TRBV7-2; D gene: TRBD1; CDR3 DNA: TGTGCCAGCAGCTTAGGAGGACAGGGGGTATACAGCTACACCTTC; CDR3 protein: CASSLGGQGVYSYTF
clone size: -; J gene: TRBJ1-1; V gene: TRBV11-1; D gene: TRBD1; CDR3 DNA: TGTGCCAGCAGCCAGACCCTACAGGGGGTTGGCACTGAAGCTTTCTTT; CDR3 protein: CASSQTLQGVGTEAFF
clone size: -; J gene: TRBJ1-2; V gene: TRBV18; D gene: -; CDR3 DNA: TGTGCCAGCTCACCACGCAGGGACTATGGCTACACCTTC; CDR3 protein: CASSPRRDYGYTF
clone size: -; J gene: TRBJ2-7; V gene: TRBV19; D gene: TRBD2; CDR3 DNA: TGTGCCAGTACCCCTGGACCCTCGGGACTAGCGGGAGGATACGAGCAGTACTTC; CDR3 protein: CASTPGPSGLAGGYEQYF
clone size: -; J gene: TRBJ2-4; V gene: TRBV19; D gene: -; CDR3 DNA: TGTGCCTCCAAAGGGGGGCAGGGGGTGGCCAAAAACATTCAGTACTTC; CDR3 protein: CASKGGQGVAKNIQYF
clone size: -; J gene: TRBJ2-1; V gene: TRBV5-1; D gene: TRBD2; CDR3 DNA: TGCGCCAGCAGCCCCGGACTAGCGGTCAACAATGAGCAGTTCTTC; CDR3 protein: CASSPGLAVNNEQFF
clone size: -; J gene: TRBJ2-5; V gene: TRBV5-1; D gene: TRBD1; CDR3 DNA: TGCGCCAGCAGGGGGACAGGGAGTGAGACCCAGTACTTC; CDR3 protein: CASRGTGSETQYF
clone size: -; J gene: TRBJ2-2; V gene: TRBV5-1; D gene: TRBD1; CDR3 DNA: TGCGCCAGCAGCTCCAGGACAGGGGCGGCCGGGGAGCTGTTTTTT; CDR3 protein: CASSSRTGAAGELFF
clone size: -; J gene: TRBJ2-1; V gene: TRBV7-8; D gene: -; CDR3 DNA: TGTGCCAGCAGCTTAGGAAATGGACTTCGGGCGTTCTTC; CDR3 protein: CASSLGNGLRAFF
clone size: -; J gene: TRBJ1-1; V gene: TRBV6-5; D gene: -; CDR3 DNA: TGTGCCAGCAGCTCAGCTGAAGCTTTCTTT; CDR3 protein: CASSSAEAFF
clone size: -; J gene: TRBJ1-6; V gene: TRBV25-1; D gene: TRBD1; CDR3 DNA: TGTGCCAGCACCTCAGGGGGCGGGAAGTCACCCCTCCACTTT; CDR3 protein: CASTSGGGKSPLHF
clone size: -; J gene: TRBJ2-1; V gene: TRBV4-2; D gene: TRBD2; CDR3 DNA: TGTGCCAGCAGCCAGACCGGGACTAGCCCCCACAATGAGCAGTTCTTC; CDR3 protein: CASSQTGTSPHNEQFF
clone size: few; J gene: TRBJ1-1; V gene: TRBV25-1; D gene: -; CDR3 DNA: TGTGCCAGCACTACGGCCCGCAGGGGAACGAATGAAGCTTTCTTT; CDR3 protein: CASTTARRGTNEAFF